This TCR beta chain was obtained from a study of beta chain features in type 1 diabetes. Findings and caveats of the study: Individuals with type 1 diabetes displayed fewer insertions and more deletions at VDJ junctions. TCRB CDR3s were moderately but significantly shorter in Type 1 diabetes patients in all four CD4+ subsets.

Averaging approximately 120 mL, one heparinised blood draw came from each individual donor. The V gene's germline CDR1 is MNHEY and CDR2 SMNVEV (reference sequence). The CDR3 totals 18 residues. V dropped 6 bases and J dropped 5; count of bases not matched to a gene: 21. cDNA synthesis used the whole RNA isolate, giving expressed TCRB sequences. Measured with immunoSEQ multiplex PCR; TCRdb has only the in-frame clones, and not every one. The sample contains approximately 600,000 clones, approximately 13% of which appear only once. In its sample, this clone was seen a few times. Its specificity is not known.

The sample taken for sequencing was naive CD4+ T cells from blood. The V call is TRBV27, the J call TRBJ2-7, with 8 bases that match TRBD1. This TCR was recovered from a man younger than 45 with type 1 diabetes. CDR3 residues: CASSFPGTGLDSPHEQYF. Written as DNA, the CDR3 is TGTGCCAGCAGCTTCCCCGGGACAGGCCTCGATTCCCCACACGAGCAGTACTTC.